A single sample is the source of the 32 T cell receptor beta chains below, sequenced in a study of PD-1 blockade in classical Hodgkin lymphoma. The time point is: cycle 4 day 1 (C4D1), after five to seven weeks of nivolumab. Every patient had relapsed following autologous stem cell transplantation, and cohorts differed in brentuximab vedotin exposure. Profiled with immunoSEQ multiplex PCR; TCRdb holds only in-frame clones, not every one. Among some 90,000 clones, about three quarters were seen once, and the ten largest hold less than 10%. The source material was peripheral blood mononuclear cells (PBMCs), sampled before the fourth cycle of nivolumab. The receptor source for this set is a human donor with classical Hodgkin lymphoma.

This clone was counted only a few times. The chain links TRBV7-9 to TRBJ2-7; D is perhaps TRBD2 (5 bases). V lost 5 bases and J lost 2, with 16 bases in between. The CDR3 loop spans 15 amino acids. Germline lookup yields CDR1 SEHNR and CDR2 FQNEAQ (reference sequence). CDR3 sequence reads: CASSDGVTNPYEQYF. The DNA of the CDR3 is TGTGCCAGCAGCGACGGGGTTACAAATCCCTACGAGCAGTACTTC.

The CDR3 region has the DNA TGTGCCTGGAGTGATATGCTCGGGCATGAGCAGTTCTTC. Its protein is CAWSDMLGHEQFF. The gene calls are TRBV30 and TRBJ2-1; D gene ambiguous. Germline lookup yields CDR1 GTSNPN and CDR2 SVGIG (reference sequence). Trimming shortened V by 1 base and J by 8 bases, and 12 bases separated the two germline ends. The CDR3 has 13 residues. Full variable domain (missing parts from reference TRBV30 and TRBJ2-1): SQTIHQWPATLVQPVGSPLSLECTVEGTSNPNLYWYRQAAGRGLQLLFYSVGIGQISSEVPQNLSASRPQDRQFILSSKKLLLSDSGFYLCAWSDMLGHEQFFGPGTRLTVL.

The genes are TRBV5-8 and TRBJ2-6; D is unresolved. This CDR3 contains 11 residues. V lost 4 bases and J lost 12, with 8 bases in between. Germline assignment: CDR1 SGHTS and CDR2 YDEGEE. The CDR3 spells CASSTFGVLTF. The CDR3 DNA reads as TGTGCCAGCAGCACCTTTGGCGTCCTGACTTTC.

The chain combines TRBV10-3 with TRBJ2-7, with TRBD2 as a possible D gene (7 bases). Germline V CDR1 and CDR2: ENHRY, SYGVKD. This CDR3 has 18 residues. Trimming removed 3 bases from V and 0 bases from J, with 21 bases in between. DNA for the CDR3: TGTGCCATCAGTGAAAGGTTGGGCGGGGGCTTCTACTCCTACGAGCAGTACTTC. Amino acids: CAISERLGGGFYSYEQYF.

As DNA, the CDR3 is TGTGCCAGCCAGCGGGTGAGGAATTCACCCCTCCACTTT. Its translation: CASQRVRNSPLHF. The chain employs TRBV6-5 and TRBJ1-6; the D is unclear. Trimming pared 8 bases from V and 7 bases from J, leaving 12 bases between. This CDR3 contains 13 residues. CDR1 and CDR2 (germline): MNHEY, SVGAGI.

The chain is built from TRBV9 and TRBJ2-5; tentative D call: TRBD2 (5 bases). With 4 bases removed from V and 9 bases from J, the gap between germline ends came to 19 bases. Germline loops: CDR1 SGDLS, CDR2 YYNGEE. The CDR3 contains 14 residues. CDR3 region: CASSPNPGIRAQYF. The CDR3 DNA reads TGTGCCAGCAGCCCCAACCCGGGGATCCGGGCCCAGTACTTC.

The gene calls are TRBV7-2 and TRBJ2-1; D is unresolved. Germline lookup yields CDR1 SGHTA and CDR2 FQGNSA. Trimming took 3 bases from V and 5 from J, leaving 11 bases between them. The CDR3 has 14 amino acids. CDR3 nucleotide sequence: TGTGCCAGCAGCTTCAGGATGAAGAACAATGAGCAGTTCTTC. Its translation: CASSFRMKNNEQFF.

This chain uses TRBV7-8 with TRBJ2-1; TRBD2 agrees at 8 bases. From germline, CDR1 is SGHVS and CDR2 FQNEAQ. The CDR3 totals 15 residues. V shed 5 bases, J shed 5 bases, and the junction held 8 bases outside the gene matches. Written as DNA, the CDR3 is TGTGCCAGCAGCCCCCCCCGACTAGCGAACAATGAGCAGTTCTTC. Translating it yields CASSPPRLANNEQFF.

This clone occurred once. This chain uses TRBV2 with TRBJ1-2, with D perhaps matching TRBD1 (5 bases). Germline V lookup: CDR1 SNHLY, CDR2 FYNNEI. Trimming cost V 2 bases and J 4 bases, with 14 bases left between them. This CDR3 has 15 amino acids. CDR3 bases: TGTGCCAGCAGTGAAAGGGGCGGGAACTTCTATGGCTACACCTTC. As protein: CASSERGGNFYGYTF.

The chain uses TRBV27 and TRBJ2-7, with TRBD2 identical over 8 bases. CDR1 and CDR2 from the germline V gene are MNHEY and SMNVEV (reference sequence). Unmatched junction bases numbered 9, after V lost 0 bases and J lost 5 bases. The CDR3 spans 16 residues. CDR3 region: CASSLSPAGAGDEQYF. CDR3 nucleotides: TGTGCCAGCAGTTTATCACCAGCGGGAGCGGGCGACGAGCAGTACTTC.

The V gene is TRBV5-1, the J gene TRBJ2-2; tentative D call: TRBD2 (5 bases). Trimming stripped 4 bases from V and 4 bases from J, with 17 bases between. Germline CDR1 SGHRS, CDR2 YFSETQ. CDR3 length equals 16 residues. CDR3 amino acids: CASSLHKSGATGELFF. The CDR3 DNA sequence: TGCGCCAGCAGCCTCCACAAAAGCGGAGCCACCGGGGAGCTGTTTTTT.

The chain links TRBV7-6 to TRBJ1-3, with D possibly TRBD1 on 5 matching bases. The CDR3 is 15 residues long. Germline CDR1 is SGHVS and CDR2 is FNYEAQ. V was cut by 5 bases and J by 2 bases, with 13 bases left in between. This CDR3 reads CASSPGTITGNTIYF. CDR3 nucleotides: TGTGCCAGCAGCCCCGGGACGATTACTGGAAACACCATATATTTT.

CDR3 nucleotide sequence: TGTGCCAGTTCCCGGACACCAGATAATGAAAAACTGTTTTTT. Protein: CASSRTPDNEKLFF. The chain uses TRBV19 and TRBJ1-4; possible D gene TRBD1, 5 bases. CDR1 is LNHDA and CDR2 is SQIVND in the germline V gene (reference sequence). CDR3 length equals 14 residues. V was cut by 8 bases and J by 4 bases, with 14 bases left in between.

The rearrangement links TRBV18 to TRBJ2-3; D perhaps matches TRBD2 (5 bases). V lost 6 bases, J lost 2 bases, and 6 bases lay in between. The CDR3 consists of 12 residues. Germline V gene data show CDR1 as KGHSH and CDR2 as LQKENI. CDR3 nucleotide sequence: TGTGCCAGCTCCCTAGCCACAGATACGCAGTATTTT. Translated: CASSLATDTQYF.

The chain recombines TRBV5-1 with TRBJ2-5, with TRBD1 identical over 8 bases. The J call is in doubt because the DNA end fits TRBJ2-7 better. CDR1 SGHRS and CDR2 YFSETQ come from the germline V gene. The CDR3 totals 14 residues. The CDR3 loop is CASSLGTGFHEQYF. The CDR3 nucleotides read TGCGCCAGCAGCTTGGGGACAGGGTTCCACGAGCAGTACTTC.

The chain joins TRBV11-2 to TRBJ2-2; D gene uncertain. The CDR3 covers 13 residues. Germline CDR1 reads SGHAT; CDR2 reads FQNNGV. The V gene lost 3 bases and the J gene lost 1 base, with 3 bases spanning the gap. The DNA of the CDR3 is TGTGCCAGCAGCTTCCAGAACACCGGGGAGCTGTTTTTT. Translating gives CASSFQNTGELFF.

The chain couples TRBV7-9 to TRBJ1-1; D is unclear. Trimming removed 5 bases from V and 1 base from J, with 14 bases in between. CDR3 length: 15 residues. CDR1 SEHNR and CDR2 FQNEAQ come from the germline V gene (reference sequence). This chain's CDR3 is CASSHPGRWNTEAFF. In DNA form, the CDR3 reads TGTGCCAGCAGCCATCCCGGACGGTGGAACACTGAAGCTTTCTTT.

This clone was counted between two and nine times. This chain links TRBV19 with TRBJ2-4, with a weak D call TRBD1 (5 bases). V was cut by 0 bases and J by 2 bases, with 14 bases left in between. The CDR3 sequence is 17 residues long. CDR1 LNHDA and CDR2 SQIVND come from the germline V gene (reference sequence). This CDR3 reads CASSIDQPGLSKNIQYF. The CDR3 bases are TGTGCCAGTAGTATAGATCAGCCAGGGCTGTCCAAAAACATTCAGTACTTC.

J is TRBJ1-2 and V is TRBV6-5; D unclear. The CDR3 extends over 12 amino acids. Germline values: CDR1 MNHEY, CDR2 SVGAGI. Deletions cut 4 bases from V and 2 bases from J, with 5 bases between. The CDR3, as DNA: TGTGCCAGCAGTTCTCAGAACTATGGCTACACCTTC. Residues: CASSSQNYGYTF.

The chain uses TRBV7-6 and TRBJ2-1, with 9 bases fitting TRBD2. V was pared by 4 bases and J by 6 bases, with 10 bases of the junction left unmatched. Germline loops: CDR1 SGHVS, CDR2 FNYEAQ. The CDR3 covers 16 residues. CDR3 sequence: CASSSRLAGTVNEQFF. Here the CDR3 DNA reads TGTGCCAGCAGCTCGCGTCTAGCGGGAACCGTCAATGAGCAGTTCTTC.

The V gene is TRBV2, the J gene TRBJ2-1; D possibly corresponds to TRBD1 (6 bases). The V gene lost 2 bases and the J gene lost 8 bases, with 10 bases spanning the gap. CDR3 size: 13 residues. Germline V CDR1 and CDR2: SNHLY, FYNNEI. CDR3 in amino acids: CASSELRGDEQFF. CDR3 bases: TGTGCCAGCAGTGAACTCAGGGGCGATGAGCAGTTCTTC. Together with reference TRBV2 and TRBJ2-1, the CDR3 gives the full variable domain: EPEVTQTPSHQVTQMGQEVILRCVPISNHLYFYWYRQILGQKVEFLVSFYNNEISEKSEIFDDQFSVERPDGSNFTLKIRSTKLEDSAMYFCASSELRGDEQFFGPGTRLTVL.

The chain employs TRBV5-6 and TRBJ2-2; 7 nucleotides align to TRBD2. There are 16 residues in the CDR3. Germline V gene data show CDR1 as SGHDT and CDR2 as YYEEEE. V lost 7 bases and J lost 3; bases outside the gene matches: 12. CDR3: CASPNGGGRYTGELFF. CDR3 DNA sequence: TGTGCCAGCCCCAACGGCGGGGGTCGGTACACCGGGGAGCTGTTTTTT.

V is TRBV5-1 and J is TRBJ2-3; TRBD1 agrees at 7 bases. Trimming at V came to 4 bases and at J to 1 base, leaving 3 bases not matched to a gene. Per germline, CDR1 SGHRS and CDR2 YFSETQ. This CDR3 contains 14 residues. The CDR3 DNA sequence: TGCGCCAGCAGCCAAGGACAGGGCACAGATACGCAGTATTTT. This encodes CASSQGQGTDTQYF.

Notes on this clone: One end of the junction fails to match germline, which may point to a read error. The J gene is TRBJ2-3, the V gene TRBV7-7; D uncertain. The CDR3 runs to 13 residues. Germline V lookup: CDR1 SSHAT, CDR2 FNYEAQ (reference sequence). The CDR3 DNA reads TGTGCTAGCAGCTTTCAGGTTTCAGATACGCAGTATTTT. The encoded protein is CASSFQVSDTQYF.

This clone was observed a single time. The chain recombines TRBV28 with TRBJ2-7, with D possibly TRBD1 on 6 matching bases. There are 18 residues in the CDR3. Looked up from germline, CDR1 is MDHEN and CDR2 is SYDVKM. The V gene lost 2 bases and the J gene lost 3 bases, with 23 bases spanning the gap. The CDR3 spells CASSLAGTRTVGVYEQYF. In nucleotides, the CDR3 is TGTGCCAGCAGTTTAGCAGGTACGAGGACAGTGGGGGTCTACGAGCAGTACTTC.

CDR3 sequence reads: CASSLVVAGSLDEQFF. CDR3 bases: TGTGCCAGCAGCTTAGTAGTAGCGGGGTCTCTGGATGAGCAGTTCTTC. This chain uses TRBV11-3 with TRBJ2-1; 8 bases are shared with TRBD2. Germline CDR1 is SGHNT and CDR2 is YENEEA. The CDR3 extends over 16 amino acids. V dropped 1 base and J dropped 8; count of bases not matched to a gene: 10.

The V and J genes are TRBV28 and TRBJ2-2; D perhaps matches TRBD2 (6 bases). This CDR3 comprises 18 residues. CDR1 MDHEN and CDR2 SYDVKM come from the germline V gene. Trimming took 5 bases from V and 4 from J, leaving 23 bases between them. The CDR3, as DNA: TGTGCCAGCAGTGCTGAATGGTGGGCGGGATCGAGCACCGGGGAGCTGTTTTTT. Its translation is CASSAEWWAGSSTGELFF.

J is TRBJ1-6 and V is TRBV19; D is undetermined. Trimming stripped 6 bases from V and 7 bases from J, with 10 bases between. CDR1 LNHDA and CDR2 SQIVND come from the germline V gene (reference sequence). The CDR3 length is 13 residues. CDR3 region: CASRTIGNSPLHF. The CDR3 DNA is TGTGCCAGTAGGACAATCGGGAATTCACCCCTCCACTTT.

This chain uses TRBV29-1 with TRBJ2-5; D possibly corresponds to TRBD2 (6 bases). Trimming removed 0 bases at V and 3 bases at J, with 11 bases between. Germline V gene sequence: CDR1 SQVTM, CDR2 ANQGSEA. The CDR3 is 14 residues long. The CDR3 DNA follows: TGCAGCGTTGAAGATACGTGGGGGGAAGAGACCCAGTACTTC. Amino acid sequence: CSVEDTWGEETQYF.

This clone was picked up many times. CDR3 amino acids: CATSTLGTENTEAFF. The CDR3 nucleotides read TGTGCCACCAGCACCCTCGGGACTGAGAACACTGAAGCTTTCTTT. This chain links TRBV15 with TRBJ1-1; D is perhaps TRBD1 (5 bases). Germline-derived CDR1 and CDR2 are LNHNV and YYDKDF (reference sequence). The CDR3 extends over 15 amino acids. The V end was cut by 4 bases, the J end by 1 base, with 13 bases between.

The chain links TRBV18 to TRBJ2-3, with a weak D call TRBD1 (6 bases). CDR3 length equals 15 residues. V gave up 4 bases and J gave up 0 bases, with 11 bases separating them. The germline gives CDR1 KGHSH, CDR2 LQKENI. The CDR3 reads CASSRRTVSTDTQYF. As DNA, the CDR3 is TGTGCCAGCTCACGACGGACAGTCAGCACAGATACGCAGTATTTT.

This clone showed up just a few times. The chain combines TRBV2 with TRBJ1-4; tentatively, D is TRBD1 (5 bases). With 6 bases removed from V and 5 bases from J, the gap between germline ends came to 13 bases. Germline V gene lookup returns CDR1 SNHLY and CDR2 FYNNEI. The CDR3 consists of 14 residues. Here the CDR3 reads CASRQDSLNEKLFF. DNA of the CDR3: TGTGCCAGCAGACAAGACAGTTTGAATGAAAAACTGTTTTTT.